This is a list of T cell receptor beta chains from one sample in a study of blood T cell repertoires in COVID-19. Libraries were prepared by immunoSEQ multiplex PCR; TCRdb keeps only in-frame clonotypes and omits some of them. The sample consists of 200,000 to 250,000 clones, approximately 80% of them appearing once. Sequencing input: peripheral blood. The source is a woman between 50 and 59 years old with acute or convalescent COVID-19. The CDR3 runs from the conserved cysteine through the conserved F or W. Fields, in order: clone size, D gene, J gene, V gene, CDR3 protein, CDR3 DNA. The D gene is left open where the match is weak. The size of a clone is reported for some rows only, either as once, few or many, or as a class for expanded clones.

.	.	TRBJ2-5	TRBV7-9	CASTLLGGNQETQYF	TGTGCCAGCACCCTTCTCGGGGGAAACCAAGAGACCCAGTACTTC
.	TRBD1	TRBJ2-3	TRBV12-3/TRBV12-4	CASTTTGVSQYF	TGTGCCAGCACAACCACAGGGGTCTCGCAGTATTTT
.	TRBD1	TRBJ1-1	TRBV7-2	CASSSDRGRMAFF	TGTGCCAGCAGTTCGGACAGGGGGAGAATGGCTTTCTTT
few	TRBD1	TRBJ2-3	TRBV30	CAWSTRTGPTDTQYF	TGTGCCTGGAGTACAAGGACAGGGCCCACAGATACGCAGTATTTT
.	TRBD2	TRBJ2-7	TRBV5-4	CASSSGLAYEQYF	TGTGCCAGCAGCTCGGGACTAGCCTACGAGCAGTACTTC
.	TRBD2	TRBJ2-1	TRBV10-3	CAIQGLAGNNEQFF	TGTGCCATCCAGGGACTAGCGGGGAACAATGAGCAGTTCTTC
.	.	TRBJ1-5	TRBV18	CASSPGVISNQPQHF	TGTGCCAGCTCACCAGGAGTAATTAGCAATCAGCCCCAGCATTTT
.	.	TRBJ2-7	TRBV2	CASSEVPGSHYEQYF	TGTGCCAGCAGTGAAGTTCCGGGATCTCACTACGAGCAGTACTTC
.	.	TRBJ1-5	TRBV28	CASSSGGGVQPQHF	TGTGCCAGCAGTTCGGGGGGAGGCGTTCAGCCCCAGCATTTT
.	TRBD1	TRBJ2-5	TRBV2	CASSPGQGQETQYF	TGTGCCAGCAGTCCGGGACAGGGGCAAGAGACCCAGTACTTC
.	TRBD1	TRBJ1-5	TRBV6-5	CASSSQGAHQPQHF	TGTGCCAGCAGTTCACAGGGGGCACATCAGCCCCAGCATTTT
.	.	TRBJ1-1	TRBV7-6	CASTEGVNTEAFF	TGTGCCAGCACCGAGGGGGTGAACACTGAAGCTTTCTTT
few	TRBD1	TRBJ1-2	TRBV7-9	CASSLRTGSYYGYTF	TGTGCCAGCAGCCTTAGGACAGGGTCGTACTATGGCTACACCTTC
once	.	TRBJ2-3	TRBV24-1	CATSDSGERDTQYF	TGTGCCACCAGTGATTCAGGGGAACGAGATACGCAGTATTTT
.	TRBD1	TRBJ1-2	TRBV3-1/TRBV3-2	CASSLPTGSGYTF	TGTGCCAGCAGCCTCCCGACAGGGAGTGGCTACACCTTC
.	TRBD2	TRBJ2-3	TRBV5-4	CASGASGSSTDTQYF	TGTGCCAGCGGGGCCAGCGGGAGTAGCACAGATACGCAGTATTTT
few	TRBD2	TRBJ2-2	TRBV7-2	CASSIRTSGDTGELFF	TGTGCCAGCAGCATCCGAACTAGCGGGGACACCGGGGAGCTGTTTTTT
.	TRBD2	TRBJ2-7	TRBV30	CAWRTLAGLSYEQYF	TGTGCCTGGAGGACCTTAGCGGGACTCTCCTACGAGCAGTACTTC
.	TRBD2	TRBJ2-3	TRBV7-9	CASSSRLAGVHTQYF	TGTGCCAGCAGCTCCAGACTAGCGGGAGTTCATACGCAGTATTTT
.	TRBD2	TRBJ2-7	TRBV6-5	CASSFTRTSGLQYF	TGTGCCAGCAGTTTCACTCGGACTAGCGGACTCCAGTACTTC
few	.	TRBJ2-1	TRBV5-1	CASSLGGTVREQFF	TGCGCCAGCAGCTTAGGCGGGACAGTGCGTGAGCAGTTCTTC
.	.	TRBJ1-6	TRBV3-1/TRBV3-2	CASSLKAGFDSPLHF	TGTGCCAGCAGTCTAAAGGCCGGGTTCGATTCACCCCTCCACTTT
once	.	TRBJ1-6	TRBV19	CASSRQGRNSPLHF	TGTGCCAGTAGTCGGCAGGGGCGCAATTCACCCCTCCACTTT
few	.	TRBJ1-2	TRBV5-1	CASSQGRYGYTF	TGCGCCAGCAGCCAGGGGCGATATGGCTACACCTTC
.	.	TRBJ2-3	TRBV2	CASSEGLSGNTQYF	TGTGCCAGCAGTGAAGGTCTTAGCGGAAATACGCAGTATTTT
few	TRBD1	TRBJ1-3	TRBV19	CASSGTAFDTIYF	TGTGCCAGTAGCGGGACAGCCTTTGACACCATATATTTT
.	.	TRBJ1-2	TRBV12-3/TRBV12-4	CASSLAGGPGYTF	TGTGCCAGCAGTTTAGCAGGGGGTCCTGGCTACACCTTC
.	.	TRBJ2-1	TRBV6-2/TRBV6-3	CASSYSMTSDEQFF	TGTGCCAGCAGTTACTCTATGACTAGTGATGAGCAGTTCTTC
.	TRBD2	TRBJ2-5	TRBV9	CASSVGGDTYQETQYF	TGTGCCAGCAGCGTTGGGGGGGATACCTACCAAGAGACCCAGTACTTC
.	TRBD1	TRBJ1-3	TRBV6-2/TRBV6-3	CASSGTGYSGNTIYF	TGTGCCAGCAGTGGGACAGGCTACTCTGGAAACACCATATATTTT
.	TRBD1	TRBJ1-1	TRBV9	CASSWTGEGTEAFF	TGTGCCAGCAGTTGGACAGGGGAGGGCACTGAAGCTTTCTTT
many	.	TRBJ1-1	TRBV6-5	CASVADGDSEAFF	TGTGCCAGCGTAGCGGACGGGGACTCTGAAGCTTTCTTT
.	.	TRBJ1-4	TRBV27	CASSRQATNEKLFF	TGTGCCAGCAGTCGACAGGCAACTAATGAAAAACTGTTTTTT
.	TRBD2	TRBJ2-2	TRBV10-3	CATPGLAIGELFF	TGTGCCACTCCGGGACTAGCGATCGGGGAGCTGTTTTTT
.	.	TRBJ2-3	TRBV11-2	CASREGTDTQYF	TGTGCCAGCAGGGAGGGCACAGATACGCAGTATTTT
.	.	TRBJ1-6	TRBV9	CASSVEVEDQSSYNSPLHF	TGTGCCAGCAGCGTAGAGGTGGAGGACCAAAGCTCCTATAATTCACCCCTCCACTTT
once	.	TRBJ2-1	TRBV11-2	CASSLDRENEQFF	TGTGCCAGCAGCTTAGACCGAGAGAATGAGCAGTTCTTC
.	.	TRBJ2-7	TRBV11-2	CASSSAYEQYF	TGTGCCAGCAGCTCCGCCTACGAGCAGTACTTC
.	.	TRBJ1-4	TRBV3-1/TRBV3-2	CASSQAGANNEKLFF	TGTGCCAGCAGCCAAGCGGGAGCGAATAATGAAAAACTGTTTTTT
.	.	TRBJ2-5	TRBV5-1	CASSTTYPAQETQYF	TGCGCCAGCAGCACCACCTACCCCGCCCAAGAGACCCAGTACTTC
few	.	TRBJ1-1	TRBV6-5	CASSYLGRVTEAFF	TGTGCCAGCAGTTACTTAGGGAGGGTGACTGAAGCTTTCTTT
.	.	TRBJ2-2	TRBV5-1	CASSLGYISGRKPGELFF	TGCGCCAGCAGCTTGGGCTATATATCAGGGAGGAAACCCGGGGAGCTGTTTTTT